This T cell receptor (beta chain) was identified during a study of lymphopenia after photon versus proton radiotherapy (dated by TCRdb to the late 2010s). For context, the study as a whole: In patients with gastrointestinal tumors who developed high-grade lymphopenia, the study compared the immunological effects of photon radiation therapy with those of proton radiation therapy. The study was designed to characterize how the impact on the immune system differs between the two radiation modalities. The roughly 20 patients in the cohort had gastrointestinal tumors, were treated with either photon or proton therapy, and subsequently developed lymphopenia. General study outcomes and caveats: After the lymphocyte count nadir, photon-treated repertoires showed oligoclonal expansion, especially of CD8+ Temra cells, which drove the drop in diversity. The survival association was assessed only in patients who died, and the authors presented better survival with proton therapy as a possibility rather than a demonstrated result. During treatment, patients who received proton therapy stayed relatively stable, whereas patients who received photon therapy lost naive T cells and TCR diversity and gained effector/memory populations. Among patients across the cohort who died, overall survival time showed an inverse correlation with a larger post-nadir drop in TCR diversity.

From the cysteine through the phenylalanine, the CDR3 covers 15 amino acids. Just the 45-base CDR3 DNA is kept, in frame starting at base 1. CDR1 SGHTA and CDR2 FQGTGA were looked up in the germline V gene. V and J lose 5 bases and 3 bases, and a span of 13 bases separates them. About this clone itself: This receptor's antigen is unknown. No much larger clone exists at a distance of one base, and base qualities are not known.

The library was prepared using the immunoSEQ multiplex PCR assay. T cell repertoires were profiled with deep sequencing of rearranged TCR beta loci together with multiparametric flow cytometry. TCRdb took over this immuneACCESS table, retaining in-frame rearrangements with V and J assigned. Such tables are incomplete; in checked studies, under half of the missing clones stem from an unresolved V gene, and the remainder is unexplained. Counted in this sample were about 70,000 clones; about 90% of them appeared once. The leading ten clones occupy approximately 11% of the sample. This clonotype was sampled from a man older than 75 with esophageal cancer. The sequencing here drew on peripheral blood, taken from a patient treated with proton-based radiotherapy. This sequence uses TRBV7-3 and TRBJ1-4; D gene: possibly TRBD1, on 6 matching bases. The nucleotide sequence is TGTGCCAGCAGCCTCGCAGGGGTGGCTAATGAAAAACTGTTTTTT. Translated, it reads CASSLAGVANEKLFF.